This T cell receptor (beta chain) was captured by sequencing in a study of immune evolution from preneoplasia to lung adenocarcinoma. TCRdb's table, derived via immunoSEQ multiplex PCR, lists solely in-frame clones and lacks some. Seen here are about 8,300 clones, roughly 83% observed once, and the top ten hold 2.3%. Two lung cancer pathologists independently confirmed each histologic diagnosis. The study, taken as a whole, reports: Later-stage lesions seemingly showed higher T cell density and diversity than normal lung.

Concerning this clone itself: The antigen is undetermined.

The CDR3 has 15 residues. Trimming took 3 bases from V and 0 from J, leaving 12 bases between them. CDR1 is MGHDK, CDR2 SYGVNS, per germline. V usage is TRBV25-1 and J usage is TRBJ2-7, with D unclear. The sample comprised FFPE invasive lung adenocarcinoma tissue. The source is a person aged 50 to 70 with lung adenocarcinoma. CDR3 amino acids: CASSDLTPGSYEQYF. DNA of the CDR3: TGTGCCAGCAGTGATCTCACCCCCGGCTCCTACGAGCAGTACTTC.